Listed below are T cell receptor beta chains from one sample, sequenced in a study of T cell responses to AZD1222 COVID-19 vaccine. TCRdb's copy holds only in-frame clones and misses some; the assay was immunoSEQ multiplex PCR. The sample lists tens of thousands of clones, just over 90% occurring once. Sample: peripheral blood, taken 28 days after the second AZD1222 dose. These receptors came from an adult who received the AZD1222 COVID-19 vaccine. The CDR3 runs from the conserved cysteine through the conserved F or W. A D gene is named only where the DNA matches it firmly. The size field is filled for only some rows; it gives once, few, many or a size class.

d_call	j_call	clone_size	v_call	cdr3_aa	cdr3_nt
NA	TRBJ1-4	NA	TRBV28	CASSVRGGASEKLFF	TGTGCCAGCAGTGTCCGGGGGGGGGCCAGTGAAAAACTGTTTTTT
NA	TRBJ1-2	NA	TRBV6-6	CASSYLAGTNYGYTF	TGTGCCAGCAGTTACCTCGCCGGAACTAACTATGGCTACACCTTC
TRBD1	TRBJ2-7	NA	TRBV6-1	CASSEPGQEYEQYF	TGTGCCAGCAGTGAGCCGGGACAGGAGTACGAGCAGTACTTC
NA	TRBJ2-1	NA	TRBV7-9	CASSLEVRGNEQFF	TGTGCCAGCAGCTTGGAGGTACGGGGGAATGAGCAGTTCTTC
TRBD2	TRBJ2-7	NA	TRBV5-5	CASSLGGLEVGEQYF	TGTGCCAGCAGCTTGGGTGGACTAGAGGTCGGCGAGCAGTACTTC
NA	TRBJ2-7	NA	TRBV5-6	CASSWGSYEQYF	TGTGCCAGCAGTTGGGGGAGCTACGAGCAGTACTTC
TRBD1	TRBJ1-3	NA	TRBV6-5	CASSSQGAGNTIYF	TGTGCCAGCAGTTCGCAGGGGGCTGGAAACACCATATATTTT
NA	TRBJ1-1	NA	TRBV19	CASSIFRQVNTEAFF	TGTGCCAGTAGTATATTTCGACAGGTGAACACTGAAGCTTTCTTT
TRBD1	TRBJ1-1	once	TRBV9	CASSPPTGAGTEAFF	TGTGCCAGCAGCCCCCCGACAGGGGCAGGGACTGAAGCTTTCTTT
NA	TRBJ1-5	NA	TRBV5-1	CASSLEGGSNQPQHF	TGCGCCAGCAGCTTGGAGGGGGGTAGCAATCAGCCCCAGCATTTT
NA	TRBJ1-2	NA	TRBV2	CASSRSNFNYGYTF	TGTGCCAGCAGTAGGTCCAATTTTAACTATGGCTACACCTTC
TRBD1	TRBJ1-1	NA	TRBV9	CASSVGNRDSEAFF	TGTGCCAGCAGCGTCGGTAATAGGGACAGTGAAGCTTTCTTT
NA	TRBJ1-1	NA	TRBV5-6	CASSLGYQGSEAFF	TGTGCCAGCAGCTTGGGGTACCAGGGTTCTGAAGCTTTCTTT
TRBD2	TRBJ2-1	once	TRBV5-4	CASSFLAGGLEQFF	TGTGCCAGCAGCTTTTTAGCGGGGGGGCTTGAGCAGTTCTTC
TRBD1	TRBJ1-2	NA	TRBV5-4	CASSLGGDRSGSGGYTF	TGTGCCAGCAGCTTGGGTGGGGACAGGAGTGGTAGTGGTGGCTACACCTTC
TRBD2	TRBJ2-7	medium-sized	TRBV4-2	CASSRTSGGYEQYF	TGTGCCAGCAGCAGGACTAGCGGGGGCTACGAGCAGTACTTC
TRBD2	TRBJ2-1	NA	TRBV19	CASSTAGGLSEQFF	TGTGCCAGTAGTACAGCGGGGGGGCTTAGCGAGCAGTTCTTC
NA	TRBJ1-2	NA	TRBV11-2	CASSLLDGSYGYTF	TGTGCCAGCAGCCTACTAGACGGTTCCTATGGCTACACCTTC
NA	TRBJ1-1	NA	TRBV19	CASSIRLNTEAFF	TGTGCCAGTAGTATCAGGCTGAACACTGAAGCTTTCTTT
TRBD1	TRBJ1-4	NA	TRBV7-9	CASSWRGQGGSEKLFF	TGTGCCAGCAGCTGGCGGGGGCAGGGGGGTTCCGAAAAACTGTTTTTT
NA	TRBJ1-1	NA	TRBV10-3	CAISEVGGRGAFF	TGTGCCATCAGTGAGGTCGGGGGGAGAGGAGCTTTCTTT
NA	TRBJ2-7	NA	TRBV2	CASSALRGLEQYF	TGTGCCAGCAGTGCGCTCCGAGGCCTCGAGCAGTACTTC
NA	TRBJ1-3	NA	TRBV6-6	CATVGNTIYF	TGTGCCACCGTGGGAAACACCATATATTTT
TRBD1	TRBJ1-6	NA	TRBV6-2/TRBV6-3	CASSTSGTVGPPLHF	TGTGCCAGCAGCACCTCCGGGACAGTCGGTCCACCCCTCCACTTT
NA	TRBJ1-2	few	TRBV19	CASSDPYGYTF	TGTGCCAGTAGTGATCCCTATGGCTACACCTTC
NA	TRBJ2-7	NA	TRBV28	CASSPRGRGHEQYF	TGTGCCAGCAGTCCCCGGGGCAGGGGCCACGAGCAGTACTTC
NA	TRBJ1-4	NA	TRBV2	CASSPGVLGEKLFF	TGTGCCAGCAGCCCAGGAGTATTAGGAGAAAAACTGTTTTTT
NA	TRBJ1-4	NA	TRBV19	CASSFSWTNEKLFF	TGTGCCAGTAGTTTCAGCTGGACTAATGAAAAACTGTTTTTT
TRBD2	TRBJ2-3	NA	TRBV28	CASSLGSGGFTDTQYF	TGTGCCAGCAGTTTAGGGAGCGGGGGGTTCACAGATACGCAGTATTTT
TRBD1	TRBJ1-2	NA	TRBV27	CASAKLTGAGYTF	TGTGCCAGCGCCAAACTGACAGGGGCCGGCTACACCTTC
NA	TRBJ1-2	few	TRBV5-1	CASSLGTDTMGYTF	TGCGCCAGCAGCTTGGGGACGGATACTATGGGCTACACCTTC
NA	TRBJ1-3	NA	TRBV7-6	CASSRDGGNTIYF	TGTGCCAGCAGCAGGGACGGCGGAAACACCATATATTTT
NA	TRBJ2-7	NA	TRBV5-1	CASSLVGQFEQYF	TGCGCCAGCAGCTTGGTGGGCCAATTCGAGCAGTACTTC
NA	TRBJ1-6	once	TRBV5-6	CASSLQVYNSPLHF	TGTGCCAGCAGCTTGCAGGTCTATAATTCACCCCTCCACTTT
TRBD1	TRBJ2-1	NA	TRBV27	CASSLLAGQGYYNEQFF	TGTGCCAGCAGTTTATTGGCGGGACAGGGATACTACAATGAGCAGTTCTTC
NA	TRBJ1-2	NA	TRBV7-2	CASSPSYDYGYTF	TGTGCCAGCAGTCCCTCTTACGACTATGGCTACACCTTC
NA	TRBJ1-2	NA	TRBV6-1	CASSEWQGAGGTF	TGTGCCAGCAGTGAGTGGCAGGGCGCCGGGGGTACCTTC
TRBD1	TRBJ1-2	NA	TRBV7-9	CASSARTGGTDGYTF	TGTGCCAGCAGCGCGAGGACAGGGGGGACGGACGGCTACACCTTC
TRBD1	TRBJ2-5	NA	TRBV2	CASSERQGGETQYF	TGTGCCAGCAGTGAGCGACAGGGGGGAGAGACCCAGTACTTC
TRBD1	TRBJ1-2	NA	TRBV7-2	CASSLEAGQSYGYTF	TGTGCCAGCAGCTTAGAGGCGGGACAGAGTTATGGCTACACCTTC
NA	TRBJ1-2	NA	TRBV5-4	CANLPFTGNYGYTF	TGTGCCAACCTACCCTTTACGGGGAACTATGGCTACACCTTC